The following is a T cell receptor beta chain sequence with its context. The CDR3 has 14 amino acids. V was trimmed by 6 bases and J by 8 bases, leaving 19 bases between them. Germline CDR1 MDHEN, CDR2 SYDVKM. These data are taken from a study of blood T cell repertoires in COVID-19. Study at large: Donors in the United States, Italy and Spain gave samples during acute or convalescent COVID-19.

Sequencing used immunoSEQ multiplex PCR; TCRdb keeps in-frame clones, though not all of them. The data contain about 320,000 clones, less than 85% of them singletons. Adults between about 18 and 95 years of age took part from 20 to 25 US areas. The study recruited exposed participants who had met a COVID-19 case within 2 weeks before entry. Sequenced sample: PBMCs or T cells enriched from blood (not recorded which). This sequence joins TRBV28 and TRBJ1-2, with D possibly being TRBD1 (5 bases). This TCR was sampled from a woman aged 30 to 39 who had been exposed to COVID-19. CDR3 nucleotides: TGTGCCAGCAGCCCCGGAGCAGGGCTGGGCGGCTACACCTTC. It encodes CASSPGAGLGGYTF.